The T cell receptor (beta chain) under discussion was sequenced for a study of T cells after posttransplantation cyclophosphamide. General study findings and limits: Blood and skin or GI T cell repertoires showed limited TRB overlap. Later blood repertoires were often dominated by clones from the donor CD8+ memory compartment. Recipient CMV seropositivity and CMV reactivation strongly tracked TRB clonality.

Germline-derived CDR1 and CDR2 are KGHSH and LQKENI. Between the trimmed V and J ends, which lost 6 bases and 4 bases, there was a span of 12 bases. This CDR3 region has 13 residues. On this clone: Its antigen is unknown.

TCRdb keeps only in-frame clones here, not all; method: immunoSEQ multiplex PCR. This sample has fewer than 35,000 clones and no singletons, with 4% to 5.5% in the ten largest. Sequencing input: PBMCs. The chain is built from TRBV18 and TRBJ1-2; D gene ambiguous. The receptor comes from a woman in her thirties in good health and a related stem cell transplant donor. CDR3 region: CASSPLKLYGYTF. The CDR3 DNA follows: TGTGCCAGCTCCCCGCTGAAACTCTATGGCTACACCTTC.